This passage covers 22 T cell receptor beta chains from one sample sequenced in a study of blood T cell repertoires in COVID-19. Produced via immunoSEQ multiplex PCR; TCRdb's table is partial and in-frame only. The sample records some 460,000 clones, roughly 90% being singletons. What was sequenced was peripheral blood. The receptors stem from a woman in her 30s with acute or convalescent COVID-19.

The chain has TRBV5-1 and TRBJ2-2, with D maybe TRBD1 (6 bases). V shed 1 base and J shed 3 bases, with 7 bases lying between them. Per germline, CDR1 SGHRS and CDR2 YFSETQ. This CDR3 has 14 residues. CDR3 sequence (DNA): TGCGCCAGCAGCTTGTCAGGGGACACCGGGGAGCTGTTTTTT. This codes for CASSLSGDTGELFF.

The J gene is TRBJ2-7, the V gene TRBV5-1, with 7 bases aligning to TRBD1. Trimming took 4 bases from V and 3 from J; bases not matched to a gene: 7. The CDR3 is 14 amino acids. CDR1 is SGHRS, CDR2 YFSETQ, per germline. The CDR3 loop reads CASSVRDRHYEQYF. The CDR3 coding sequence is TGCGCCAGCAGCGTCCGGGACAGACACTACGAGCAGTACTTC. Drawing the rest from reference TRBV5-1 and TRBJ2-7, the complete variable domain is KAGVTQTPRYLIKTRGQQVTLSCSPISGHRSVSWYQQTPGQGLQFLFEYFSETQRNKGNFPGRFSGRQFSNSRSEMNVSTLELGDSALYLCASSVRDRHYEQYFGPGTRLTVT.

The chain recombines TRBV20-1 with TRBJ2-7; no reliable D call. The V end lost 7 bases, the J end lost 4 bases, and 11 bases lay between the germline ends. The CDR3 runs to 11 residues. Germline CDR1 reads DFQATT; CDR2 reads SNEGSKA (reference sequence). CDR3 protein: CSVRLVYEQYF. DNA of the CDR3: TGCAGTGTCCGGTTAGTTTACGAGCAGTACTTC.

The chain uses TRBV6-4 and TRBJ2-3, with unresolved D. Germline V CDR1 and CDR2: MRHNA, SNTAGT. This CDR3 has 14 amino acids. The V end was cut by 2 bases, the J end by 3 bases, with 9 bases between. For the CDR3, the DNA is TGTGCCAGCAGTGACGGCACCGGGACAGATACGCAGTATTTT. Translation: CASSDGTGTDTQYF.

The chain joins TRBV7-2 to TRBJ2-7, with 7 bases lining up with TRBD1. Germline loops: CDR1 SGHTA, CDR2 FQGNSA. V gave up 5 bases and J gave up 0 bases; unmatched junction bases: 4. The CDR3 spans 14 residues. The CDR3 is CASSPDRNSYEQYF. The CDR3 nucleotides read TGTGCCAGCAGCCCGGACAGGAACTCCTACGAGCAGTACTTC.

For the CDR3, the DNA is TGTGCCACCAGCGTTCGGGACAGGGCGAATGATGGCTACACCTTC. The encoded protein is CATSVRDRANDGYTF. This chain joins TRBV28 and TRBJ1-2; TRBD1 aligns across 9 bases. CDR3 size: 15 residues. The V segment lost 10 bases and the J segment 6 bases; nucleotides outside the gene matches: 15. CDR1 and CDR2 (germline): MDHEN, SYDVKM.

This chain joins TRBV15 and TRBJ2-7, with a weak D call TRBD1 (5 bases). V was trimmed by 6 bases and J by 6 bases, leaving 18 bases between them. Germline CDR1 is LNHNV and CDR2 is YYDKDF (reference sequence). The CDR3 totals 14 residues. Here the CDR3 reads CATSIRQGVSEQYF. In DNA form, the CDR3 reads TGTGCCACCAGTATTCGGCAGGGCGTATCCGAGCAGTACTTC.

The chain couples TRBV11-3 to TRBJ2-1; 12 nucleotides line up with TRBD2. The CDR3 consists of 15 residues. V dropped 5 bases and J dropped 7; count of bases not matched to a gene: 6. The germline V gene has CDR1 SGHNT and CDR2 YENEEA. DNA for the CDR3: TGTGCCAGCAGCCGGCTAGCGGGGGGGTTTAATGAGCAGTTCTTC. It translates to CASSRLAGGFNEQFF.

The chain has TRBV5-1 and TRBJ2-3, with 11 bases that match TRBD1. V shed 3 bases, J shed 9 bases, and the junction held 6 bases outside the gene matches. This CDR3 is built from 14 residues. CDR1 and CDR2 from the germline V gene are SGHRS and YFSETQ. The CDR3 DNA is TGCGCCAGCAGCTCCACAGGGACAGGGGGGACGCAGTATTTT. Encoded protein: CASSSTGTGGTQYF.

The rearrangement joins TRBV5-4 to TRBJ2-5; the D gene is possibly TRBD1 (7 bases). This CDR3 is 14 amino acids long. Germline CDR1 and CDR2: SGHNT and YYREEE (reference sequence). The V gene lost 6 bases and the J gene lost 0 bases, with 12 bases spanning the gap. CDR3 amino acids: CASKDRDYQETQYF. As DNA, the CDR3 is TGTGCCAGCAAAGACAGGGACTACCAAGAGACCCAGTACTTC.

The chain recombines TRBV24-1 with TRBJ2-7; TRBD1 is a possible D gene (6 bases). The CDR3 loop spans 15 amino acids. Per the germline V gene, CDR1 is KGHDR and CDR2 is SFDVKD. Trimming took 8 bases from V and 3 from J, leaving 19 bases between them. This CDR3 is CATNLGHHRGYEQYF. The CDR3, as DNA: TGTGCCACCAACCTGGGACACCATCGGGGCTACGAGCAGTACTTC.

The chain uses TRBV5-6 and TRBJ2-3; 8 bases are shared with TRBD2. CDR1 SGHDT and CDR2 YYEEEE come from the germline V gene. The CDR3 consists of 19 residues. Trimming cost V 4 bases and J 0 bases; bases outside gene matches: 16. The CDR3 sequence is CASSRSAIPLAESTDTQYF. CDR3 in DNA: TGTGCCAGCAGCCGTAGCGCAATCCCACTAGCGGAAAGCACAGATACGCAGTATTTT.

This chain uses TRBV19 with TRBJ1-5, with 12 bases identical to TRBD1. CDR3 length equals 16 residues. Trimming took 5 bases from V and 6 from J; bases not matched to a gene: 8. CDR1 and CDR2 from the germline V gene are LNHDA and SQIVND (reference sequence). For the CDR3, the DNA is TGTGCCAGTAGTCCCGGGGACAGGGGGCAGGCTCAGCCCCAGCATTTT. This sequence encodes CASSPGDRGQAQPQHF.

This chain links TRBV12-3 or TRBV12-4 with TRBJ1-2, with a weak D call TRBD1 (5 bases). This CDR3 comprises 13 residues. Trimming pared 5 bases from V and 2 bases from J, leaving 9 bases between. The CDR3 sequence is CASSPYRNYGYTF. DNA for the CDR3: TGTGCCAGCAGTCCTTACAGGAACTATGGCTACACCTTC.

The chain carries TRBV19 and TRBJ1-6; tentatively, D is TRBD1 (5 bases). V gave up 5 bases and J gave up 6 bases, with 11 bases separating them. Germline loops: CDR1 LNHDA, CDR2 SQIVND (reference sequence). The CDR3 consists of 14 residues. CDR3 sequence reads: CASSWGVSNSPLHF. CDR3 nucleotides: TGTGCCAGTAGTTGGGGGGTATCTAATTCACCCCTCCACTTT.

The CDR3 loop reads CASTPPADRVSTEAFF. The CDR3 region has the DNA TGTGCCAGCACCCCCCCGGCGGACAGGGTGTCCACTGAAGCTTTCTTT. The chain links TRBV7-9 to TRBJ1-1; 8 bases agree with TRBD1. The V gene's germline CDR1 is SEHNR and CDR2 FQNEAQ (reference sequence). Trimming took 7 bases from V and 4 from J; bases not matched to a gene: 14. This CDR3 region has 16 residues.

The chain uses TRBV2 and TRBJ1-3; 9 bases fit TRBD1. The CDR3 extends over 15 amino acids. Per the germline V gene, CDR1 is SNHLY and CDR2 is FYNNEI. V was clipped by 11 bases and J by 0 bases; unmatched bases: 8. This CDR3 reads CAWRDRVFSGNTIYF. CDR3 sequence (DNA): TGTGCCTGGAGGGACAGGGTCTTCTCTGGAAACACCATATATTTT.

The chain's CDR3 is CASSEGGAQETQYF. The CDR3 nucleotides are TGCGCCAGCAGCGAGGGGGGGGCGCAAGAGACCCAGTACTTC. The chain carries TRBV5-1 and TRBJ2-5, with D perhaps matching TRBD2 (7 bases). Germline CDR1 is SGHRS and CDR2 is YFSETQ. V lost 4 bases and J 2 bases, leaving 12 bases between the germline ends. CDR3 length equals 14 residues.

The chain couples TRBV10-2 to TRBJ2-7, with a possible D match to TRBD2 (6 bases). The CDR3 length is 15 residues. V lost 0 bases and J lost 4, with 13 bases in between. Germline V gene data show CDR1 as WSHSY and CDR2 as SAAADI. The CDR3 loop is CASSESAGTAYEQYF. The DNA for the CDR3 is TGCGCCAGCAGTGAGTCGGCGGGGACGGCATACGAGCAGTACTTC.

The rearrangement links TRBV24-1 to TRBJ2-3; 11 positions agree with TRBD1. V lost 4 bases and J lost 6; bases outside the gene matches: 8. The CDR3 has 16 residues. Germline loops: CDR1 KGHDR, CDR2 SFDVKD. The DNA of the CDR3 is TGTGCCACCAGTGACCCTAGGACAGGGGGCAGGGATACGCAGTATTTT. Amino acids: CATSDPRTGGRDTQYF.

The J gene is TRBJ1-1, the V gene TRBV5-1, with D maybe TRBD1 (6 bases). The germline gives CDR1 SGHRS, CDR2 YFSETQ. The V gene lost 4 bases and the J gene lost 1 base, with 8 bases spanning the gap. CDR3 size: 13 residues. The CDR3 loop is CASSRGQNTEAFF. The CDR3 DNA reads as TGCGCCAGCAGCCGGGGACAGAACACTGAAGCTTTCTTT.

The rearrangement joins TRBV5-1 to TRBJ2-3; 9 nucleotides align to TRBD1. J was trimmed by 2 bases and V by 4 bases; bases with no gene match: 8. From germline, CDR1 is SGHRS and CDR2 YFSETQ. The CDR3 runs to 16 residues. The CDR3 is CASSTTGGPLTDTQYF. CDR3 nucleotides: TGCGCCAGCAGCACGACAGGGGGGCCCCTCACAGATACGCAGTATTTT.